The 11 T cell receptor beta chains below all came from one sample that was sequenced in a study of blood T cells in healthy people across ages. For the second PCR, which ran for about 7 to 11 cycles, a sample-barcoded 5' primer and a J-beta primer mix were used. MiXCR, applied by TCRdb to the 5' RACE reads, yields one record per CDR3 protein. The data show approximately 680,000 distinct CDR3 sequences, less than 40% seen once. The sequenced material came from blood. All receptors come from an elderly woman in good health.

This clonotype was seen a few times. This may stem from a read error, because a much larger clone lies one nucleotide away. The CDR3 spells CASSEAGGYNQPQHF. CDR3 bases: TGTGCCAGCAGTGAAGCAGGCGGTTACAATCAGCCCCAGCATTTT. This chain uses TRBV6-1 with TRBJ1-5; D is undetermined. This CDR3 is 15 amino acids long. From germline, CDR1 is MNHNS and CDR2 SASEGT. V dropped 0 bases and J dropped 3 bases, with 9 bases sitting between them.

About this clonotype itself: This could be a read error, since a much larger clone is one nucleotide away. The CDR3 protein is CAITTGERGTEAFF. The DNA for the CDR3 is TGTGCCATCACTACAGGGGAGCGAGGAACTGAAGCTTTCTTT. The chain has TRBV10-3 and TRBJ1-1; TRBD1 aligns across 7 bases. Trimming removed 7 bases from V and 5 bases from J; junction bases left unmatched: 10. This CDR3 is built from 14 residues. The germline gives CDR1 ENHRY, CDR2 SYGVKD.

There are many counts of this clonotype. The rearrangement uses TRBV20-1 and TRBJ2-7, with TRBD1 matching 9 bases. Germline CDR1 and CDR2: DFQATT and SNEGSKA (reference sequence). The CDR3 totals 14 residues. The junction had 3 bases not matched to a gene; V was cut back by 2 bases and J by 1 base. The CDR3 region has the DNA TGCAGTGCTAGAAGGACAGGGGAATCCTACGAGCAGTACTTC. It encodes CSARRTGESYEQYF.

The CDR3 here is CSFGRVQETQYF. CDR3 bases: TGCAGCTTTGGGAGGGTCCAAGAGACCCAGTACTTC. This sequence joins TRBV29-1 and TRBJ2-5; TRBD2 matches at 7 bases. This CDR3 contains 12 residues. V lost 8 bases, J lost 1 base, and 4 bases stayed unmatched. Germline values: CDR1 SQVTM, CDR2 ANQGSEA.

Points on this clonotype: A much larger clone differs by one base, so this may be a read error. The chain has TRBV9 and TRBJ2-1; the D is unclear. The germline CDR1 and CDR2 sequences are SGDLS and YYNGEE. V lost 0 bases and J lost 13, with 20 bases in between. This CDR3 has 15 residues. In nucleotides, the CDR3 is TGTGCCAGCAGCGTAGCCCCAGAGCCCAGGCAGACCCAGTTCTTC. Protein: CASSVAPEPRQTQFF.

V gene TRBV24-1 combines with J gene TRBJ2-2, with D perhaps TRBD1 (6 bases). V was pared by 2 bases and J by 0 bases, with 9 bases between. Per germline, CDR1 KGHDR and CDR2 SFDVKD. This CDR3 is built from 16 residues. The CDR3 bases are TGTGCCACCAGTGATTCCGGGACACCGAACACCGGGGAGCTGTTTTTT. It is translated as CATSDSGTPNTGELFF.

In its sample, this clonotype was seen many times. The V and J genes are TRBV20-1 and TRBJ2-5; TRBD1 aligns across 7 bases. This CDR3 has 15 residues. J lost 4 bases, V lost 3 bases, and 11 bases had no gene match. Germline values: CDR1 DFQATT, CDR2 SNEGSKA (reference sequence). CDR3 sequence: CSARPLGQRGETQYF. The CDR3 DNA reads as TGCAGTGCTAGGCCCCTGGGACAGCGTGGAGAGACCCAGTACTTC.

This clonotype was seen many times. CDR3: CAISAGQGLRSETQYF. The CDR3 region has the DNA TGTGCCATCAGTGCAGGACAGGGACTTCGGTCAGAGACCCAGTACTTC. V is TRBV10-3 and J is TRBJ2-5; 8 bases line up with TRBD1. Germline-derived CDR1 and CDR2 are ENHRY and SYGVKD. CDR3 length equals 16 residues. V lost 4 bases to trimming and J lost 4 bases; unmatched junction nucleotides: 11.

The chain employs TRBV5-1 and TRBJ1-4; D remains ambiguous. With 0 bases removed from V and 7 bases from J, the gap between germline ends came to 13 bases. The CDR3 has 15 residues. Germline values: CDR1 SGHRS, CDR2 YFSETQ. This chain's CDR3 is CASSLGGSPGEKLFF. The CDR3 DNA reads as TGCGCCAGCAGCTTGGGGGGTTCTCCGGGTGAAAAACTGTTTTTT.

At least ten counts were recorded for this clonotype. J is TRBJ2-5 and V is TRBV5-1; maybe TRBD2 (5 bases). V lost 0 bases and J 2 bases, leaving 17 bases between the germline ends. Germline-derived CDR1 and CDR2 are SGHRS and YFSETQ. CDR3 size: 17 residues. This CDR3 reads CASSLEFRGFGQETQYF. The CDR3 coding sequence is TGCGCCAGCAGCTTGGAATTCCGGGGATTCGGGCAAGAGACCCAGTACTTC.

This clonotype occurred many times. The chain is built from TRBV7-2 and TRBJ2-3; 8 bases are shared with TRBD1. Germline V gene data show CDR1 as SGHTA and CDR2 as FQGNSA. CDR3 size: 11 residues. V shed 1 base and J 14 bases; nucleotides not matched to a gene: 2. The CDR3 DNA reads TGTGCCAGCAGCTTAGGACAGGGGAGGTATTTT. Amino acids: CASSLGQGRYF.